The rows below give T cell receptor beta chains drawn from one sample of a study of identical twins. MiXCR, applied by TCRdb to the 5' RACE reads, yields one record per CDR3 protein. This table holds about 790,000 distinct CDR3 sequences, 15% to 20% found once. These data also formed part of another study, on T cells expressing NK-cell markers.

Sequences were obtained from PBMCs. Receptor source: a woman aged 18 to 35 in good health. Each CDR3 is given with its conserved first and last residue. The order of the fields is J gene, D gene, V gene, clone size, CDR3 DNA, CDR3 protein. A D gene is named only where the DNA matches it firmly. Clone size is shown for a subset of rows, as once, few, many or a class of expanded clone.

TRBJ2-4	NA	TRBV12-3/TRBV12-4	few	TGTGCCAGCAGTTTTGATCGAGCTCAGTACTTC	CASSFDRAQYF
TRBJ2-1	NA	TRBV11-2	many	TGTGCCAGCATGTCCCGGGGTAGCGGCAATGAGCAGTTCTTC	CASMSRGSGNEQFF
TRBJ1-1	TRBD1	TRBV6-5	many	TGTGCCAGCAGTGACTCGAGGACAGGGAGAGGAACTGAAGCTTTCTTT	CASSDSRTGRGTEAFF
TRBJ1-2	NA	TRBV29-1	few	TGCAGCGTTGAACCCGCAGTTTTCTATGGCTACACCTTC	CSVEPAVFYGYTF
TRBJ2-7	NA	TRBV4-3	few	TGCGCCAGCAGCCAAGACAGCAGAGCCTACGAGCAGTACTTC	CASSQDSRAYEQYF
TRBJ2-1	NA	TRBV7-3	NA	TGTGCCAGCAGCTTGGGGGGGCGCAAGGGGAATGAGCAGTTCTTC	CASSLGGRKGNEQFF
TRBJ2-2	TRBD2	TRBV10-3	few	TGTGCCATCAGTGAGAGTAGCGGGCCTTCCACCGGGGAGCTGTTTTTT	CAISESSGPSTGELFF
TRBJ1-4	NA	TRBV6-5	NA	TGTGCCAGCAGTTCTCGGGAGACGCGTAATGAAAAACTGTTTTTT	CASSSRETRNEKLFF
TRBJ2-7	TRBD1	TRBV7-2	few	TGTGCCAGCAGCGGAGGACAGGGGATCTCCTACGAGCAGTACTTC	CASSGGQGISYEQYF
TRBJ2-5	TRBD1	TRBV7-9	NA	TGTGCCAGCAGCTTAATGGGGACAGGGGCCCAAGAGACCCAGTACTTC	CASSLMGTGAQETQYF
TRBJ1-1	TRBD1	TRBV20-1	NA	TGCAGGAGACAGGGGGAGAACACTGAAGCTTTCTTT	CRRQGENTEAFF
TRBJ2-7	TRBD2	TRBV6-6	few	TGTGCCAGCAGTGCCTCAGCGGGGACCGTGCAGTACTTC	CASSASAGTVQYF
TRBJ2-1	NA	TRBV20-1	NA	TGCAGTCTACCAACTAGGGGCGAGCAGTTCTTC	CSLPTRGEQFF